Listed below are T cell receptor beta chains from one sample, sequenced in a study of blood T cell repertoires in COVID-19. Assay: immunoSEQ multiplex PCR; the TCRdb copy retains only in-frame clones and omits some. The sample contains almost 250,000 clones, about 89% of which appear only once. The sequencing input was PBMCs or T cells enriched from blood (not recorded which). Receptor source: a woman in her twenties or thirties who had recovered from COVID-19. CDR3s include the opening cysteine and the closing phenylalanine or tryptophan.

J | V | length | CDR3
TRBJ1-5 | TRBV5-8 | 16 | CASSLELGQTNQPQHF
TRBJ2-2 | TRBV18 | 14 | CASSPSGSTGELFF
TRBJ2-1 | TRBV27 | 14 | CASSLLVRYNEQFF
TRBJ2-1 | TRBV4-3 | 11 | CASSQELTWFF
TRBJ2-1 | TRBV27 | 15 | CASTSNSGAPNEQFF
TRBJ2-1 | TRBV6-4 | 16 | CASSDSGSINPNEQFF
TRBJ1-6 | TRBV6-5 | 14 | CASIISGGGSPLHF
TRBJ1-5 | TRBV27 | 15 | CASSFEGLSNQPQHF
TRBJ2-1 | TRBV11-2 | 16 | CASNILAGGPYNEQFF
TRBJ1-1 | TRBV11-2 | 13 | CAVAPPDRVGAFF
TRBJ2-5 | TRBV25-1 | 16 | CASSESGQGIGETQYF
TRBJ2-7 | TRBV28 | 13 | CASRPPTEREQYF
TRBJ2-2 | TRBV5-1 | 17 | CASSSGQYFTNTGELFF
TRBJ1-1 | TRBV28 | 16 | CASSPQGGSMNTEAFF
TRBJ2-7 | TRBV28 | 14 | CASRAGGGWDEQYF
TRBJ2-3 | TRBV24-1 | 15 | CATSDGTSWADTQYF
TRBJ2-5 | TRBV15 | 20 | CATSRDNRASGRGFQETQYF
TRBJ2-1 | TRBV7-9 | 15 | CASSLARTGVNEQFF
TRBJ1-1 | TRBV29-1 | 18 | CSVGQGVRTNNMNTEAFF
TRBJ2-5 | TRBV7-2 | 16 | CASSFSTSWGRETQYF
TRBJ2-3 | TRBV7-3 | 15 | CASSLRGASTDTQYF
TRBJ1-5 | TRBV27 | 12 | CASSPGGQPQHF
TRBJ2-1 | TRBV7-9 | 14 | CASSLSLGQNEQFF
TRBJ2-1 | TRBV4-3 | 17 | CASSLTPGQGLDNEQFF
TRBJ1-1 | TRBV4-1 | 12 | CASSRAPSEAFF
TRBJ2-6 | TRBV28 | 17 | CASSSREGLVGANVLTF
TRBJ2-3 | TRBV6-5 | 15 | CASGSGGLYTDTQYF
TRBJ1-1 | TRBV10-2 | 18 | CASSDRKQGRGGYTEAFF
TRBJ2-2 | TRBV3-1/TRBV3-2 | 17 | CASSLATRGSNTGELFF
TRBJ2-7 | TRBV6-5 | 15 | CASIYPGLGADEQYF
TRBJ1-5 | TRBV28 | 16 | CASSLGTGGAGQPQHF
TRBJ1-1 | TRBV11-2 | 17 | CASSLRPRYDLNTEAFF
TRBJ1-1 | TRBV5-6 | 14 | CASTSPARNTEAFF
TRBJ2-1 | TRBV10-2 | 15 | CASSSNREPYNEQFF
TRBJ1-4 | TRBV15 | 15 | CATSRDLSQGGKLFF